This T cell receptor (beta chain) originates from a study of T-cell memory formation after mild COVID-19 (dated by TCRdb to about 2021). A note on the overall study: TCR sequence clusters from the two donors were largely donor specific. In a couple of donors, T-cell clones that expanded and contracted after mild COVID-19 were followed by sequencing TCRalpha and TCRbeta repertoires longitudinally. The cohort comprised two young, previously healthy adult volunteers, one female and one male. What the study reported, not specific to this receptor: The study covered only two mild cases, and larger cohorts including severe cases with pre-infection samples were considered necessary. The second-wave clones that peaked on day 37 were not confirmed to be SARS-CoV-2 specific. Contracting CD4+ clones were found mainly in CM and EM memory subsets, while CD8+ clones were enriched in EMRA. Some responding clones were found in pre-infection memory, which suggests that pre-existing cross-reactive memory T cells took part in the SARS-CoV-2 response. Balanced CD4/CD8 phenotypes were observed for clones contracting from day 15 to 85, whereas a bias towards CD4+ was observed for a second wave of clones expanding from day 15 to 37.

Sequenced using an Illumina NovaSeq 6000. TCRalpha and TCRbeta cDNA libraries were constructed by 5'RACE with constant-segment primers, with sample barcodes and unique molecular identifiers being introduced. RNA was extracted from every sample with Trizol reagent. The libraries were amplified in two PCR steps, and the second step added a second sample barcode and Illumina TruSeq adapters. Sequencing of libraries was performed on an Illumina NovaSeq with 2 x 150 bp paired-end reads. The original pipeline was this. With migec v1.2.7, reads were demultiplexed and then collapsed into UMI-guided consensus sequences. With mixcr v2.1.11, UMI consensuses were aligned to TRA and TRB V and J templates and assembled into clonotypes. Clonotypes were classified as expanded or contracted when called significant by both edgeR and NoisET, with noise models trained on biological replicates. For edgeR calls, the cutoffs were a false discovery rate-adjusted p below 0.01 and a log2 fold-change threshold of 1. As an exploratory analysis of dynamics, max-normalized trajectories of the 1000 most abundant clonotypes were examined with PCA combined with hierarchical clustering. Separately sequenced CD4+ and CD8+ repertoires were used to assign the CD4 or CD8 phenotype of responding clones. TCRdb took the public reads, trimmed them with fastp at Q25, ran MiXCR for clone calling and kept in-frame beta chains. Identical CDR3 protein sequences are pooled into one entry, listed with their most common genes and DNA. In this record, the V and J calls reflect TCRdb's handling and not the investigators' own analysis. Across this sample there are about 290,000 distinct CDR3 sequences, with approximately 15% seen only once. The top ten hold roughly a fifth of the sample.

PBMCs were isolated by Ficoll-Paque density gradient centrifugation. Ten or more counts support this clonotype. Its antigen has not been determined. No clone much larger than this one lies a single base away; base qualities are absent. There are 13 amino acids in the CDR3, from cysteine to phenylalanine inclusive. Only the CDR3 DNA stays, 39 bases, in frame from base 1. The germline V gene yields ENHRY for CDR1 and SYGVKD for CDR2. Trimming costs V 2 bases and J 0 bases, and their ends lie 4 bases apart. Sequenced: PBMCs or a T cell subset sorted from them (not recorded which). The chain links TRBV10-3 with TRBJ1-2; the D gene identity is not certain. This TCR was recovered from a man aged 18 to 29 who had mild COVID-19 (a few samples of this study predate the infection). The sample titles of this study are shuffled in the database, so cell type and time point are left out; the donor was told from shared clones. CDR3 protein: CAISEGANYGYTF. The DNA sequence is TGTGCCATCAGTGAGGGGGCTAACTATGGCTACACCTTC.